These T cell receptor beta chains were read from a single sample in a study of blood T cell repertoires in COVID-19. Data came from immunoSEQ multiplex PCR; TCRdb stores just in-frame clones and leaves some out. The sample has 200,000 to 250,000 clones, 82% seen once. Specimen: peripheral blood. The receptor set was obtained from a woman of 80 years or more with acute or convalescent COVID-19. Both conserved end residues are part of each CDR3. The D gene is left open where the match is weak. Rows give clone size only sometimes, using once, few, many, or a class for an expanded clone.

J gene	D gene	clone size	V gene	CDR3 DNA	CDR3 protein
TRBJ1-5	-	-	TRBV5-8	TGTGCCAGCAGCTTGGACCGGGGTCAGCCCCAGCATTTT	CASSLDRGQPQHF
TRBJ1-4	TRBD1	once	TRBV2	TGTGCCAGCAGTCCCCAGGGGGTAACTAATGAAAAACTGTTTTTT	CASSPQGVTNEKLFF
TRBJ2-7	-	-	TRBV7-2	TGTGCCAGCAGCTTAGACAGGGCCGAGGTCTACGAGCAGTACTTC	CASSLDRAEVYEQYF
TRBJ2-2	-	-	TRBV5-1	TGCGCCAGCAGCTTGGCAGGCCCCGGGGAGCTGTTTTTT	CASSLAGPGELFF
TRBJ2-1	TRBD2	-	TRBV15	TGTGCCACCTCTAAGACTAGCGGAGGCTCCTACAATGAGCAGTTCTTC	CATSKTSGGSYNEQFF
TRBJ2-7	TRBD2	-	TRBV18	TGTGCCAGCTCACCCGCGACTAGCGGGGCTAGTTACGAGCAGTACTTC	CASSPATSGASYEQYF
TRBJ1-6	-	-	TRBV4-1	TGCGCCAGCAGCCAAGGGGGGGATTCACCCCTCCACTTT	CASSQGGDSPLHF
TRBJ1-6	-	once	TRBV27	TGTGCCAGCAGTTTACATTCCGCAGGGGCGGGCTCCTATAATTCACCCCTCCACTTT	CASSLHSAGAGSYNSPLHF
TRBJ2-5	-	-	TRBV18	TGTGCCAGCTCACCCGGACCCCCGGGAGAAGAGACCCAGTACTTC	CASSPGPPGEETQYF
TRBJ2-3	-	once	TRBV7-3	TGTGCCAGCAGCGCTGGGGGCTTCCCAGGGGGCACAGATACGCAGTATTTT	CASSAGGFPGGTDTQYF
TRBJ1-3	-	-	TRBV10-3	TGTGCCATCAGTGAGTCGGGGGGGCCTGGAAACACCATATATTTT	CAISESGGPGNTIYF
TRBJ2-5	TRBD2	-	TRBV27	TGTGCCAGCAGTTGGGGGGGGATACGAGAGACCCAGTACTTC	CASSWGGIRETQYF
TRBJ2-3	-	-	TRBV6-5	TGTGCCAGCAGTTACGGGGGCAGGCGGACAGATACGCAGTATTTT	CASSYGGRRTDTQYF
TRBJ2-6	-	-	TRBV7-3	TGTGCCAGCAGCGTAGGGGCGGGGTCTGGGGCCAACGTCCTGACTTTC	CASSVGAGSGANVLTF
TRBJ2-2	TRBD1	-	TRBV18	TGTGCCAGCTCACGCTATGGACAGGGCAGGAACACCGGGGAGCTGTTTTTT	CASSRYGQGRNTGELFF
TRBJ1-6	-	-	TRBV7-3	TGTGCCAGCAGCTTAAAGGGGTCAGGTAACACCCCGAGTTCACCCCTCCACTTT	CASSLKGSGNTPSSPLHF
TRBJ2-7	TRBD1	-	TRBV19	TGTGCCAGTAGTATTGACAGGGGCATCTCCTACGAGCAGTACTTC	CASSIDRGISYEQYF
TRBJ1-2	TRBD1	-	TRBV3-1/TRBV3-2	TGTGCCAGCAGCCAAGGAGGACAGGGTAGTGGCTACACCTTC	CASSQGGQGSGYTF
TRBJ1-5	TRBD1	-	TRBV5-1	TGCGCCAGCAGCTTAGAGGGACAGGGGAGCAATCAGCCCCAGCATTTT	CASSLEGQGSNQPQHF